This TCR beta chain was found in a study of human T cells and chemical hapten exposure. This clonotype was seen more than once but under ten times. Looked up from germline, CDR1 is SEHNR and CDR2 is FQNEAQ (reference sequence). Trimming shortened V by 0 bases and J by 1 base, and 13 bases separated the two germline ends. This CDR3 contains 16 residues. TCRdb called the RACE reads again in MiXCR, with one record for every CDR3 protein. The sample carries tens of thousands of distinct CDR3 sequences, around 13% recorded once. Time point given: pre-sensitization, week 0. Treatment: therapeutic diphenylcyclopropenone sensitization with weekly scalp DPC.

This receptor was identified in a woman between 45 and 60 years old with alopecia areata. Some clones in this sample may be carry-over from other donors' samples. Sequencing was performed on whole blood, taken in connection with sensitization to the hapten diphenylcyclopropenone (DPC). V usage is TRBV7-9 and J usage is TRBJ2-7; the D is unclear. The CDR3 reads CASSLAKRTASYEQYF. CDR3 bases: TGTGCCAGCAGCTTAGCGAAAAGGACCGCGTCCTACGAGCAGTACTTC.